There are a few counts of the clone carrying this T cell receptor beta chain. The data originate from a study of cytomegalovirus exposure and HLA in healthy donors. Use of 60 Vbeta and 13 Jbeta primers characterized the PCR. The repertoire was sequenced with immunoSEQ multiplex PCR; TCRdb's copy has only in-frame clones and lacks some. The sample holds about 180,000 clones, under 80% seen once. What was sequenced was PBMCs. This sequence was found in a woman aged 30 to 39 in good health and CMV-seropositive.

The CDR3 nucleotides read TGTGCCAGCAGCTTATTTCGGGACAGACCCTATGGCTACACCTTC. Translation: CASSLFRDRPYGYTF. J is TRBJ1-2 and V is TRBV14, with 7 bases lining up with TRBD1. The CDR3 covers 15 residues. CDR1 and CDR2 (germline): SGHDN, FVKESK. The junction had 10 bases not matched to a gene; V was cut back by 5 bases and J by 4 bases. The variable domain in full, completed from reference TRBV14 and TRBJ1-2, reads EAGVTQFPSHSVIEKGQTVTLRCDPISGHDNLYWYRRVMGKEIKFLLHFVKESKQDESGMPNNRFLAERTGGTYSTLKVQPAELEDSGVYFCASSLFRDRPYGYTFGSGTRLTVV.